The rows below give T cell receptor beta chains drawn from one sample of a study of blood T cell repertoires in COVID-19. Clones were sequenced by immunoSEQ multiplex PCR, and TCRdb holds only the in-frame ones, with some missing. Of 40,000 to 50,000 clones listed, 89% are singletons. Sequencing input: peripheral blood. These receptors all come from a man aged 50 to 60 with active COVID-19. Each CDR3 is given with its conserved first and last residue. The listing skips clone size in some rows; elsewhere it reads once, few, many or a size class.

cdr3_aa,j_call,v_call,clone_size
CASSRRGTGGLNEQFF,TRBJ2-1,TRBV7-9,-
CASKGAKPQHF,TRBJ1-5,TRBV2,few
CATSEGAITYNEQFF,TRBJ2-1,TRBV24-1,-
CASSLGGQGKGEKLFF,TRBJ1-4,TRBV7-8,-
CASSLWEGDTQYF,TRBJ2-3,TRBV11-2,-
CASSPQGSYSYEQYF,TRBJ2-7,TRBV5-5,-
CASSPQVSGNTIYF,TRBJ1-3,TRBV9,-
CASSFGFGLAAYNEQFF,TRBJ2-1,TRBV28,-
CAWSTVYSYGYTF,TRBJ1-2,TRBV30,-
CASSVGPAGAVRDTQYF,TRBJ2-3,TRBV9,few
CASSPFPGGAREQYF,TRBJ2-7,TRBV27,-
CASSKTAGGLNTGELFF,TRBJ2-2,TRBV19,-
CASSSWGRAGNGYTF,TRBJ1-2,TRBV18,-
CASSTTSGYNEQFF,TRBJ2-1,TRBV3-1/TRBV3-2,-